This T cell receptor (beta chain) emerged from a study of technical replicates of blood from several donors (dated by TCRdb to about 2017). Library generation was performed with the immunoSEQ multiplex PCR assay. TCRdb mirrors the immuneACCESS table, restricted to in-frame sequences. Some clones are absent from its copies; in checked studies, under half trace to an unresolved V gene, and the reason for the others is unknown. The sample table lists around 63,000 clones, about 98% of them with a count of one. The ten largest clones capture roughly 0.17% of the sample. CDR1 and CDR2 are drawn from the germline V gene: MNHNS, SASEGT. Taken from cysteine to phenylalanine, the CDR3 has 17 residues. Only the CDR3 region is kept as DNA, spanning 51 bases read in frame from base 1. The V and J ends are trimmed by 0 bases and 0 bases, leaving 12 bases between them. About this clone itself: This receptor's antigen is unknown. There are no base qualities to consult, and no much larger clone falls within one base.

This sequence uses TRBV6-1 and TRBJ1-3; matching of 5 bases hints at TRBD1 as the D gene. The receptor's source is a human donor in good health. The specimen sequenced was T cells isolated from PBMCs. This receptor carries the CDR3 CASSEALRGTSGNTIYF. Read as DNA, the sequence is TGTGCCAGCAGTGAAGCGCTTCGGGGGACCTCTGGAAACACCATATATTTT.